One sample yielded the 24 T cell receptor beta chains listed below, sequenced in a study of T cell repertoires in cytomegalovirus infection. These TCRs' antigens remain unknown. TCRdb recomputed calls from the reads with MiXCR, one row per CDR3 protein. The table lists approximately 350,000 distinct CDR3 sequences, nearly 35% of them singletons. Source: cultured PBMCs, taken from culture after CMV antigen stimulation. Receptors were obtained from a human donor in good health (CMV status not recorded). Some clones in this sample may be carry-over from other donors' samples.

The chain couples TRBV6-5 to TRBJ2-5, with D tentatively TRBD1 or TRBD2 (6 bases each). Trimming left V 10 bases short and J 4 bases short, with 16 bases between. Germline V CDR1 and CDR2: MNHEY, SVGAGI. This CDR3 has 13 residues. Here the CDR3 reads CATLQGGGETQYF. The CDR3 DNA follows: TGTGCCACCCTACAAGGGGGAGGAGAGACCCAGTACTTC.

This chain uses TRBV24-1 with TRBJ2-5; D may be TRBD1 or TRBD2 (6 bases each). The CDR3 consists of 15 residues. Between the trimmed V and J ends, which lost 9 bases and 2 bases, there was a span of 18 bases. The germline V gene encodes CDR1 KGHDR and CDR2 SFDVKD. The CDR3 sequence: CATGGREGDQETQYF. The CDR3 DNA reads TGTGCCACCGGGGGGCGGGAAGGAGATCAAGAGACCCAGTACTTC.

This chain connects TRBV7-2 to TRBJ2-5; TRBD2 agrees at 11 bases. This CDR3 contains 18 residues. Germline loops: CDR1 SGHTA, CDR2 FQGNSA. The ends lost 2 bases at V and 1 base at J; junction bases unmatched: 9. CDR3 sequence: CASSLTRLAGGLQETQYF. In nucleotides, the CDR3 is TGTGCCAGCAGCTTAACTCGTCTAGCGGGAGGCCTCCAAGAGACCCAGTACTTC. Full variable domain (missing parts from reference TRBV7-2 and TRBJ2-5): GAGVSQSPSNKVTEKGKDVELRCDPISGHTALYWYRQSLGQGLEFLIYFQGNSAPDKSGLPSDRFSAERTGGSVSTLTIQRTQQEDSAVYLCASSLTRLAGGLQETQYFGPGTRLLVL.

This rearrangement joins TRBV7-6 to TRBJ2-7; 7 positions match TRBD2. Germline values: CDR1 SGHVS, CDR2 FNYEAQ. V lost 1 base, J lost 10 bases, and 7 bases stayed unmatched. CDR3 length: 13 residues. CDR3 nucleotides: TGTGCCAGCAGCTTAGTAGGGCGGGAGCCTCAGTACTTC. Its protein product is CASSLVGREPQYF.

Only a few counts were recorded for this clonotype. The rearrangement links TRBV6-2 or TRBV6-3 to TRBJ2-1; maybe TRBD2 (6 bases). The CDR3 consists of 15 residues. Per the germline V gene, CDR1 is MNHEY and CDR2 is SVGEGT. V was shortened by 6 bases and J by 0 bases, with 12 bases between the two germline ends. CDR3 bases: TGTGCCAGCAGAAGGAGGGCCTTCTCCTACAATGAGCAGTTCTTC. It codes for CASRRRAFSYNEQFF.

The chain uses TRBV20-1 and TRBJ2-1; D assignment may be TRBD1 or TRBD2 (9 bases each). Germline V gene data show CDR1 as DFQATT and CDR2 as SNEGSKA (reference sequence). The CDR3 totals 17 residues. V gave up 6 bases and J gave up 8 bases, with 29 bases separating them. The CDR3 loop is CSASDRGRAGGRDEQFF. CDR3 coding DNA: TGCAGTGCCTCGGACAGGGGACGAGCGGGAGGAAGGGATGAGCAGTTCTTC.

Many counts were recorded for this clonotype. V and J are TRBV12-3 or TRBV12-4 and TRBJ1-3; no reliable D call. V was trimmed by 5 bases and J by 2 bases, leaving 13 bases between them. The CDR3 contains 15 residues. The CDR3 here is CASSPSGSPGNTIYF. DNA of the CDR3: TGTGCCAGCAGTCCCTCGGGGTCGCCTGGAAACACCATATATTTT.

This clonotype was seen more than once but under ten times. The V and J genes are TRBV6-5 and TRBJ1-2, with TRBD1 as a possible D gene (5 bases). Germline-derived CDR1 and CDR2 are MNHEY and SVGAGI. Trimming removed 0 bases from V and 2 bases from J, with 10 bases in between. This CDR3 comprises 15 residues. CDR3 in DNA: TGTGCCAGCAGTTACTCCCTGACAGTGAACTATGGCTACACCTTC. Translating it yields CASSYSLTVNYGYTF.

V is TRBV4-3 and J is TRBJ2-1; D not resolved. This CDR3 contains 15 residues. The germline V gene encodes CDR1 LGHNA and CDR2 YSLEER. Trimming shortened V by 3 bases and J by 6 bases, and 15 bases separated the two germline ends. The CDR3 DNA follows: TGCGCCAGCAGCCAGCTTGGAGTAGGTTCCAATGAGCAGTTCTTC. Amino acid sequence: CASSQLGVGSNEQFF.

This chain links TRBV29-1 with TRBJ2-1; 10 bases are a match to TRBD1. V gave up 7 bases and J gave up 4 bases; unmatched junction bases: 4. Germline lookup yields CDR1 SQVTM and CDR2 ANQGSEA. This CDR3 is 13 amino acids long. The CDR3, as DNA: TGCAGCGGCGGACAGGGGGAATACAATGAGCAGTTCTTC. Translation gives CSGGQGEYNEQFF.

This clonotype turned up a few times. Written as DNA, the CDR3 is TGTGCCAGCAGCTTAGGACTAGCGGGAGCAGGGAATGAGCAGTTCTTC. The encoded protein is CASSLGLAGAGNEQFF. The chain is built from TRBV7-2 and TRBJ2-1; 12 nucleotides match TRBD2. V was clipped by 1 base and J by 7 bases; unmatched bases: 5. CDR1 is SGHTA, CDR2 FQGNSA, per germline. This CDR3 contains 16 residues.

The chain joins TRBV27 to TRBJ1-6, with no clear D. The V and J ends lost 6 bases and 3 bases respectively, with 6 bases between them. CDR1 is MNHEY, CDR2 SMNVEV, per germline (reference sequence). The CDR3 covers 13 residues. CDR3 sequence reads: CASRLLYNSPLHF. The CDR3 coding sequence is TGTGCCAGCAGACTGCTCTATAATTCACCCCTCCACTTT.

This sequence joins TRBV12-3 or TRBV12-4 and TRBJ1-2; 8 bases line up with TRBD1. This CDR3 contains 17 residues. V trimming: 3 bases; J trimming: 0 bases; junction bases outside the gene matches: 9. The DNA of the CDR3 is TGTGCCAGCAGTTTTACGGGCAGGGGGCTTTCTAACTATGGCTACACCTTC. Its protein is CASSFTGRGLSNYGYTF.

This clonotype was counted at least ten times. This sequence joins TRBV7-2 and TRBJ2-2; no reliable D call. The CDR3 totals 15 residues. The ends were cut back, 5 bases at V and 2 bases at J, with 12 bases in the middle. Germline V lookup: CDR1 SGHTA, CDR2 FQGNSA. This CDR3 reads CASSPLWGNTGELFF. The DNA for the CDR3 is TGTGCCAGCAGCCCCCTTTGGGGTAACACCGGGGAGCTGTTTTTT. The full variable domain, with the rest looked up from reference TRBV7-2 and TRBJ2-2, is GAGVSQSPSNKVTEKGKDVELRCDPISGHTALYWYRQSLGQGLEFLIYFQGNSAPDKSGLPSDRFSAERTGGSVSTLTIQRTQQEDSAVYLCASSPLWGNTGELFFGEGSRLTVL.

The chain links TRBV15 to TRBJ2-1, with D possibly TRBD2 on 6 matching bases. V lost 5 bases to trimming and J lost 3 bases, with 14 bases between them. This CDR3 has 15 residues. Germline loops: CDR1 LNHNV, CDR2 YYDKDF (reference sequence). The CDR3 coding sequence is TGTGCCACCAGCGGAGCCACGGGGGACTACAATGAGCAGTTCTTC. Amino acids: CATSGATGDYNEQFF.

The chain recombines TRBV29-1 with TRBJ2-1, with TRBD2 as a possible D gene (5 bases). Trimming shortened V by 0 bases and J by 2 bases, and 11 bases separated the two germline ends. CDR1 and CDR2 (germline): SQVTM, ANQGSEA. The CDR3 totals 15 residues. In DNA form, the CDR3 reads TGCAGCGTTGAAGACGGAGCGGCCGCCTACAATGAGCAGTTCTTC. Amino acid sequence: CSVEDGAAAYNEQFF.

V and J are TRBV6-5 and TRBJ2-2; D may correspond to TRBD1 or TRBD2 (5 bases each). CDR1 is MNHEY, CDR2 SVGAGI, per germline. There are 16 residues in the CDR3. V gave up 2 bases and J gave up 4 bases, with 14 bases separating them. Here the CDR3 reads CASSYPTEGPTGELFF. DNA of the CDR3: TGTGCCAGCAGTTACCCCACCGAGGGGCCCACCGGGGAGCTGTTTTTT.

CDR3 residues: CASSLAGTVEQFF. The CDR3, as DNA: TGTGCCAGCAGCTTAGCGGGGACGGTTGAGCAGTTCTTC. This chain links TRBV5-4 with TRBJ2-1; the match to TRBD2 covers 7 bases. Germline V gene sequence: CDR1 SGHNT, CDR2 YYREEE (reference sequence). The CDR3 is 13 residues long. V gave up 2 bases and J gave up 9 bases; unmatched junction bases: 5.

This clonotype was seen only a few times. The chain's CDR3 is CASSYLTGNNEKLFF. The CDR3 DNA reads as TGTGCCAGCAGTTACTTGACAGGGAATAATGAAAAACTGTTTTTT. J is TRBJ1-4 and V is TRBV6-8; 7 bases align to TRBD1. Germline loops: CDR1 MNHGY, CDR2 SAAAGT. V shed 1 base and J 4 bases; nucleotides not matched to a gene: 3. The CDR3 totals 15 residues.

The V and J genes are TRBV12-3 or TRBV12-4 and TRBJ2-4; D might be TRBD1 (6 bases). Trimming took 5 bases from V and 0 from J, leaving 8 bases between them. CDR3 length equals 14 residues. The CDR3 protein is CASSIQGAKNIQYF. The CDR3 nucleotides read TGTGCCAGCAGTATACAGGGAGCCAAAAACATTCAGTACTTC.

The V call is TRBV28, the J call TRBJ2-4; tentative D call: TRBD2 (6 bases). This CDR3 has 16 residues. In germline, CDR1 is MDHEN, CDR2 SYDVKM. The V end lost 3 bases, the J end lost 0 bases, and 12 bases lay between the germline ends. The CDR3 reads CASSFRTGRAKNIQYF. In DNA, the CDR3 is TGTGCCAGCAGTTTCCGGACCGGGAGAGCCAAAAACATTCAGTACTTC.

This clonotype was seen repeatedly, ten times or more. This chain uses TRBV20-1 with TRBJ2-1; TRBD2 aligns across 7 bases. Germline CDR1 reads DFQATT; CDR2 reads SNEGSKA (reference sequence). There are 16 residues in the CDR3. Trimming cost V 0 bases and J 2 bases; bases outside gene matches: 7. The CDR3 here is CSARDGSSGAYNEQFF. The CDR3 DNA is TGCAGTGCTAGAGACGGTTCTAGCGGTGCCTACAATGAGCAGTTCTTC.

This clonotype came up a few times. The chain uses TRBV12-3 or TRBV12-4 and TRBJ1-6; D gene unclear. The CDR3 loop spans 13 amino acids. Trimming removed 1 base at V and 12 bases at J, with 10 bases between. CDR3 sequence reads: CASSLGQSEPLHF. The CDR3 DNA reads as TGTGCCAGCAGTTTAGGGCAGTCTGAACCCCTCCACTTT.

The chain couples TRBV28 to TRBJ1-3; TRBD1 matches 9 bases. The junction had 12 bases not matched to a gene; V was cut back by 6 bases and J by 6 bases. This CDR3 has 16 residues. Germline V CDR1 and CDR2: MDHEN, SYDVKM. The DNA of the CDR3 is TGTGCCAGCAGCTATGGGCCCGGGACAGGGCAAAACACCATATATTTT. This encodes CASSYGPGTGQNTIYF.